The 23 T cell receptor beta chains given below trace back to one sample, sequenced in a study of cytomegalovirus exposure and HLA in healthy donors (dated by TCRdb to about 2017). Libraries were constructed by the immunoSEQ multiplex PCR assay. The multiplex PCR relied on a mix of 60 forward primers for TCR Vbeta segments and 13 reverse primers for TCR Jbeta segments. TCRdb stores this immuneACCESS table with in-frame sequences only. Part of the clones is absent; in the studies checked, under half of the shortfall reflects unresolved V genes, and no reason is known for the rest. Present in this sample are 80,000 or so clones, around two thirds of which were seen just once. Approximately 6.9% of the sample lies in the top ten. Sequenced material: PBMCs. The receptors here all came from a woman aged 45-65 years in good health and CMV-seropositive.

V usage is TRBV11-2 and J usage is TRBJ2-5; tentative D call: TRBD2 (6 bases). The CDR3 spans 13 residues. Trimming shortened V by 3 bases and J by 4 bases, and 9 bases separated the two germline ends. Germline assignment: CDR1 SGHAT and CDR2 FQNNGV. CDR3 bases: TGTGCCAGCAGCTTCGGGGGTTCAGAGACCCAGTACTTC. It is translated as CASSFGGSETQYF.

The chain links TRBV6-6 to TRBJ1-1, with D uncertain. V was clipped by 9 bases and J by 1 base, with 12 bases between them. Germline V gene sequence: CDR1 MNHNY, CDR2 SVGAGI (reference sequence). CDR3 size: 13 residues. The CDR3 DNA reads TGTGCCAGTACGATCGGGAAGAACACTGAAGCTTTCTTT. It yields the protein CASTIGKNTEAFF.

The J gene is TRBJ2-5, the V gene TRBV7-6; 9 nucleotides agree with TRBD1. Trimming at V came to 5 bases and at J to 1 base, leaving 11 bases not matched to a gene. Germline lookup yields CDR1 SGHVS and CDR2 FNYEAQ. This CDR3 region has 17 residues. Here the CDR3 reads CASSNPGTGTIQETQYF. The CDR3 nucleotides read TGTGCCAGCAGCAACCCTGGGACAGGGACCATCCAAGAGACCCAGTACTTC.

This clone was recorded a few times. V and J are TRBV25-1 and TRBJ2-1; 10 bases fit TRBD2. Looked up from germline, CDR1 is MGHDK and CDR2 is SYGVNS. The CDR3 totals 15 residues. The V segment lost 7 bases and the J segment 4 bases; nucleotides outside the gene matches: 7. CDR3 sequence (DNA): TGTGCCAGCATTCATAGCGGGGGGACGTACAATGAGCAGTTCTTC. This codes for CASIHSGGTYNEQFF.

The chain is built from TRBV6-6 and TRBJ1-4; weak D call: TRBD1 (5 bases). Germline-derived CDR1 and CDR2 are MNHNY and SVGAGI (reference sequence). Trimming pared 5 bases from V and 6 bases from J, leaving 16 bases between. The CDR3 is made up of 15 amino acids. CDR3: CASSRLQDSDEKLFF. The CDR3 DNA reads as TGTGCCAGCAGTCGCTTACAGGATTCTGATGAAAAACTGTTTTTT.

The gene calls are TRBV5-1 and TRBJ1-1; 7 bases agree with TRBD1. The V segment lost 4 bases and the J segment 5 bases; nucleotides outside the gene matches: 11. Germline V CDR1 and CDR2: SGHRS, YFSETQ. The CDR3 is 15 residues long. The CDR3 sequence: CASSTSQTGQTEAFF. The DNA for the CDR3 is TGCGCCAGCAGCACTAGTCAGACAGGGCAAACTGAAGCTTTCTTT.

The chain uses TRBV4-1 and TRBJ1-4; D not certain. There are 15 residues in the CDR3. Germline CDR1 is MGHRA and CDR2 is YSYEKL. The ends were cut back, 4 bases at V and 7 bases at J, with 16 bases in the middle. For the CDR3, the DNA is TGCGCCAGCAGCCGGGTACTAATTAATTCTGAAAAACTGTTTTTT. This sequence encodes CASSRVLINSEKLFF.

This chain links TRBV11-3 with TRBJ2-5; D is possibly TRBD2 (5 bases). In germline, CDR1 is SGHNT, CDR2 YENEEA. V was shortened by 5 bases and J by 3 bases, with 10 bases between the two germline ends. The CDR3 extends over 13 amino acids. The chain's CDR3 is CASSPGIEETQYF. DNA for the CDR3: TGTGCCAGCAGCCCGGGAATAGAAGAGACCCAGTACTTC. Full variable domain (remainder filled in from reference TRBV11-3 and TRBJ2-5): EAGVVQSPRYKIIEKKQPVAFWCNPISGHNTLYWYLQNLGQGPELLIRYENEEAVDDSQLPKDRFSAERLKGVDSTLKIQPAELGDSAVYLCASSPGIEETQYFGPGTRLLVL.

The chain carries TRBV7-9 and TRBJ2-3; TRBD2 aligns across 9 bases. This CDR3 region has 16 residues. V trimming: 2 bases; J trimming: 2 bases; junction bases outside the gene matches: 5. The germline CDR1 and CDR2 sequences are SEHNR and FQNEAQ (reference sequence). The CDR3 reads CASSLTASGATDTQYF. CDR3 nucleotide sequence: TGTGCCAGCAGCTTAACGGCTAGCGGGGCCACAGATACGCAGTATTTT.

This clone has a single count. The chain is built from TRBV29-1 and TRBJ1-4, with unresolved D. Germline assignment: CDR1 SQVTM and CDR2 ANQGSEA. Trimming removed 5 bases at V and 4 bases at J, with 8 bases between. CDR3 length: 12 amino acids. The CDR3 spells CSVSGGNEKLFF. The DNA of the CDR3 is TGCAGCGTTAGTGGAGGTAATGAAAAACTGTTTTTT.

The chain is built from TRBV6-1 and TRBJ1-2; 10 nucleotides agree with TRBD1. J was trimmed by 8 bases and V by 2 bases; bases with no gene match: 8. The CDR3 is 15 amino acids. CDR1 MNHNS and CDR2 SASEGT come from the germline V gene. CDR3 coding DNA: TGTGCCAGCAGTGAATCGGGGACAGGGGAGGACGGCTACACCTTC. It codes for CASSESGTGEDGYTF.

The V gene is TRBV7-9, the J gene TRBJ2-3; no firm D call. V was cut by 11 bases and J by 3 bases, with 9 bases left in between. The CDR3 runs 11 residues. Germline CDR1 SEHNR, CDR2 FQNEAQ (reference sequence). CDR3: CAGDRTDTQYF. CDR3 nucleotides: TGTGCCGGAGATCGAACAGATACGCAGTATTTT.

The J gene is TRBJ2-2, the V gene TRBV7-6, with 10 bases lining up with TRBD2. The CDR3 runs to 18 residues. Germline loops: CDR1 SGHVS, CDR2 FNYEAQ. The J segment lost 2 bases and the V segment lost 5 bases, leaving 11 bases of the junction unmatched. CDR3 sequence: CASSQPASGGTNTGELFF. The CDR3 nucleotides read TGTGCCAGCAGCCAACCTGCTAGCGGGGGAACTAACACCGGGGAGCTGTTTTTT.

V and J are TRBV6-1 and TRBJ1-2; a possible D gene is TRBD1 (6 bases). V lost 3 bases and J lost 3, with 11 bases in between. Germline assignment: CDR1 MNHNS and CDR2 SASEGT. This CDR3 contains 14 residues. The CDR3 sequence: CASSDRQVYYGYTF. CDR3 sequence (DNA): TGTGCCAGCAGTGATCGACAGGTTTACTATGGCTACACCTTC.

The chain carries TRBV5-6 and TRBJ2-3, with unresolved D. The V gene lost 4 bases and the J gene lost 0 bases, with 12 bases spanning the gap. CDR1 and CDR2 from the germline V gene are SGHDT and YYEEEE. The CDR3 runs 15 residues. CDR3 coding DNA: TGTGCCAGCAGCCCTGGGTGGGCGAGCACAGATACGCAGTATTTT. It translates to CASSPGWASTDTQYF.

Concerning this clone: At one end the junction does not follow the germline gene, possibly because of a read error. The rearrangement links TRBV2 to TRBJ1-6, with D possibly TRBD1 on 5 matching bases. This CDR3 spans 14 amino acids. Looked up from germline, CDR1 is SNHLY and CDR2 is FYNNEI. The CDR3 loop is CASNEQVSNSPLHF. CDR3 bases: TGTGCCAGCAATGAACAGGTGTCCAATTCACCCCTCCACTTT.

This clone has more than one count but fewer than ten. The chain recombines TRBV13 with TRBJ2-1; 11 bases agree with TRBD1. The V gene's germline CDR1 is PRHDT and CDR2 FYEKMQ (reference sequence). Trimming at V came to 5 bases and at J to 3 bases, leaving 3 bases not matched to a gene. There are 15 residues in the CDR3. The CDR3 nucleotides are TGTGCCAGCAGCCACGGGACAGGGGGCTACAATGAGCAGTTCTTC. Translating gives CASSHGTGGYNEQFF.

The chain joins TRBV7-3 to TRBJ1-1; D call uncertain. Germline assignment: CDR1 SGHTA and CDR2 FQGTGA. The germline V and J ends were trimmed by 2 bases and 2 bases, with 6 bases remaining between them. This CDR3 comprises 13 residues. The CDR3 region is CASSLFSNTEAFF. CDR3 in DNA: TGTGCCAGCAGCTTATTCTCCAACACTGAAGCTTTCTTT.

This rearrangement joins TRBV7-8 to TRBJ2-7, with D maybe TRBD1 (5 bases). Germline V lookup: CDR1 SGHVS, CDR2 FQNEAQ. The CDR3 has 13 residues. Trimming stripped 5 bases from V and 3 bases from J, with 11 bases between. CDR3 DNA sequence: TGTGCCAGCAGCATGGACACTCTCTACGAGCAGTACGTC. Amino acid sequence: CASSMDTLYEQYV.

This clone was observed a handful of times. V and J are TRBV5-4 and TRBJ1-4, with D unclear. CDR3 size: 15 residues. CDR1 is SGHNT and CDR2 is YYREEE in the germline V gene (reference sequence). V gave up 1 base and J gave up 7 bases, with 14 bases separating them. The CDR3 spells CASSLKSRITEKLFF. The CDR3 bases are TGTGCCAGCAGCTTGAAGAGCCGTATCACTGAAAAACTGTTTTTT.

This chain uses TRBV2 with TRBJ1-6; the D gene is possibly TRBD1 (5 bases). This CDR3 is built from 13 residues. Germline CDR1 reads SNHLY; CDR2 reads FYNNEI. V shed 7 bases and J shed 9 bases, with 13 bases lying between them. CDR3 region: CASTGVFFSPLHF. For the CDR3, the DNA is TGTGCCAGCACGGGGGTCTTTTTTTCACCCCTCCACTTT.

There are a few counts of this clone. The CDR3 DNA reads TGTGCCATCAGTGGTCTGCAGGGGTCTGAAGCTTTCTTT. Amino acids: CAISGLQGSEAFF. V usage is TRBV10-3 and J usage is TRBJ1-1; possible D gene TRBD1, 6 bases. This CDR3 has 13 residues. Germline V CDR1 and CDR2: ENHRY, SYGVKD. V was shortened by 4 bases and J by 6 bases, with 12 bases between the two germline ends.

The rearrangement uses TRBV27 and TRBJ2-3, with TRBD2 identical over 9 bases. The germline V gene encodes CDR1 MNHEY and CDR2 SMNVEV (reference sequence). Unmatched junction bases numbered 6, after V lost 1 base and J lost 4 bases. The length of the CDR3 is 16 residues. This CDR3 is CASSLLGGGAADTQYF. The DNA for the CDR3 is TGTGCCAGCAGTTTATTAGGCGGGGGGGCGGCAGATACGCAGTATTTT.